Presented here are 20 T cell receptor beta chains from one specimen sequenced in a study of beta chain features in type 1 diabetes. General study findings and limits: Moderate yet significant TCRB CDR3 shortening was seen in Type 1 diabetes patients in all four CD4+ subsets.

Reverse transcription of all isolated RNA meant that expressed TCRB transcripts were sequenced. Sequencing was performed with immunoSEQ multiplex PCR; in TCRdb, only in-frame clones are kept and a portion is missing. The sample shows 150,000 to 200,000 clones, around 63% of them seen only once. These receptors lack a known antigen. Sequencing was done on a sample of naive CD4+ T cells from blood. All receptors come from a man in his thirties or forties with type 1 diabetes.

This chain joins TRBV7-2 and TRBJ1-6; 8 bases fit TRBD1. V gave up 5 bases and J gave up 8 bases; unmatched junction bases: 5. The CDR3 sequence is 14 residues long. Germline CDR1 SGHTA, CDR2 FQGNSA. This chain's CDR3 is CASSRQGKDSPLHF. The CDR3 DNA follows: TGTGCCAGCAGCAGACAGGGGAAAGATTCACCCCTCCACTTT. The whole variable domain, remainder taken from reference TRBV7-2 and TRBJ1-6, is GAGVSQSPSNKVTEKGKDVELRCDPISGHTALYWYRQSLGQGLEFLIYFQGNSAPDKSGLPSDRFSAERTGGSVSTLTIQRTQQEDSAVYLCASSRQGKDSPLHFGNGTRLTVT.

This rearrangement joins TRBV20-1 to TRBJ2-5; no definite D call. In germline, CDR1 is DFQATT, CDR2 SNEGSKA (reference sequence). V was pared by 7 bases and J by 14 bases, with 20 bases between. CDR3 length equals 11 residues. The DNA of the CDR3 is TGCAGTGTGTCAGACGGGCGTCGGAATTACTTC. This sequence encodes CSVSDGRRNYF.

This clone was detected only once. The J gene is TRBJ2-2, the V gene TRBV21-1; the table calls TRBD1, which could not be checked here. TRBV21-1 is noted as a pseudogene. CDR3 size: 15 residues. The CDR3 sequence: CASSNFCGAPGELFF. The CDR3 nucleotides read TGTGCCAGCAGCAACTTTTGTGGGGCCCCCGGGGAGCTGTTTTTT.

Notes on this clone: The sample contains more than one DNA sequence encoding this CDR3. The chain couples TRBV9 to TRBJ1-1; D is unresolved. The V end was cut by 0 bases, the J end by 0 bases, with 3 bases between. Germline loops: CDR1 SGDLS, CDR2 YYNGEE. The CDR3 sequence is 13 residues long. CDR3: CASSVALNTEAFF. The CDR3 DNA reads as TGTGCCAGCAGCGTAGCGCTGAACACTGAAGCTTTCTTT. The variable domain in full, with the rest retrieved from reference TRBV9 and TRBJ1-1, is DSGVTQTPKHLITATGQRVTLRCSPRSGDLSVYWYQQSLDQGLQFLIQYYNGEERAKGNILERFSAQQFPDLHSELNLSSLELGDSALYFCASSVALNTEAFFGQGTRLTVV.

Notes on this clone: Additional DNA sequences in this sample encode the identical CDR3. The chain has TRBV7-2 and TRBJ2-3; D not certain. CDR3 size: 16 residues. Germline lookup yields CDR1 SGHTA and CDR2 FQGNSA. The V end lost 0 bases, the J end lost 1 base, and 11 bases lay between the germline ends. CDR3 in DNA: TGTGCCAGCAGCTTAGCGCTAACGGGCGGCACAGATACGCAGTATTTT. As protein: CASSLALTGGTDTQYF.

V gene TRBV7-8 combines with J gene TRBJ2-5; perhaps TRBD1 as D (7 bases). Germline V gene lookup returns CDR1 SGHVS and CDR2 FQNEAQ. V lost 0 bases and J 4 bases, leaving 12 bases between the germline ends. This CDR3 is 15 amino acids long. The CDR3: CASSLAPQGGETQYF. As DNA, the CDR3 is TGTGCCAGCAGCTTAGCTCCCCAGGGGGGAGAGACCCAGTACTTC.

This rearrangement joins TRBV4-3 to TRBJ2-7, with D uncertain. Trimming left V 0 bases short and J 2 bases short, with 11 bases between. Germline V lookup: CDR1 LGHNA, CDR2 YSLEER. The CDR3 runs 15 residues. The CDR3 reads CASSQDRTQAYEQYF. The CDR3 DNA reads TGCGCCAGCAGCCAAGATAGAACCCAGGCCTACGAGCAGTACTTC.

The V and J genes are TRBV29-1 and TRBJ2-7, with TRBD1 matching 8 bases. The CDR3 covers 14 residues. The V segment lost 5 bases and the J segment 2 bases; nucleotides outside the gene matches: 8. Germline CDR1 reads SQVTM; CDR2 reads ANQGSEA. In nucleotides, the CDR3 is TGCAGCGTTAAGACCGGGACAGGAGCCTACGAGCAGTACTTC. This translates into CSVKTGTGAYEQYF.

This chain uses TRBV29-1 with TRBJ1-1; 7 nucleotides align to TRBD1. V was clipped by 6 bases and J by 4 bases; unmatched bases: 11. Germline lookup yields CDR1 SQVTM and CDR2 ANQGSEA. The CDR3 runs to 14 residues. CDR3 region: CSVQTQGLGTEAFF. The DNA for the CDR3 is TGCAGCGTCCAGACACAGGGGCTTGGCACTGAAGCTTTCTTT.

This rearrangement joins TRBV7-2 to TRBJ2-3; D may correspond to TRBD1 or TRBD2 (5 bases each). V was trimmed by 3 bases and J by 6 bases, leaving 16 bases between them. This CDR3 is built from 15 residues. Germline V gene sequence: CDR1 SGHTA, CDR2 FQGNSA. The CDR3 here is CASSLVGTSPDTQYF. In DNA form, the CDR3 reads TGTGCCAGCAGCTTGGTGGGGACCTCCCCTGATACGCAGTATTTT.

The chain recombines TRBV7-2 with TRBJ1-5, with D possibly TRBD1 on 6 matching bases. The V end lost 1 base, the J end lost 1 base, and 8 bases lay between the germline ends. There are 15 residues in the CDR3. From germline, CDR1 is SGHTA and CDR2 FQGNSA. The CDR3 is CASSLEGGSNQPQHF. The CDR3 DNA follows: TGTGCCAGCAGCTTAGAGGGGGGAAGCAATCAGCCCCAGCATTTT.

The chain couples TRBV29-1 to TRBJ2-3; D ambiguous. With 8 bases removed from V and 2 bases from J, the gap between germline ends came to 11 bases. Germline V CDR1 and CDR2: SQVTM, ANQGSEA. CDR3 length equals 12 residues. The CDR3 region is CSLRSNTDTQYF. CDR3 sequence (DNA): TGCAGCTTGCGGTCCAACACAGATACGCAGTATTTT.

The chain employs TRBV5-1 and TRBJ1-1, with no clear D. The CDR3 extends over 14 amino acids. Trimming cost V 2 bases and J 1 base, with 9 bases left between them. Per the germline V gene, CDR1 is SGHRS and CDR2 is YFSETQ. The CDR3, as DNA: TGCGCCAGCAGCTTTCGGACGGGGAACACTGAAGCTTTCTTT. This translates into CASSFRTGNTEAFF.

This chain connects TRBV6-1 to TRBJ2-5; perhaps TRBD2 as D (5 bases). Germline V gene lookup returns CDR1 MNHNS and CDR2 SASEGT. The CDR3 has 14 amino acids. V was clipped by 4 bases and J by 5 bases, with 14 bases between them. The CDR3 nucleotides are TGTGCCAGCAGTGTGACACTAGATATGGAGACCCAGTACTTC. Protein: CASSVTLDMETQYF.

V and J are TRBV13 and TRBJ2-6; TRBD2 matches 8 bases. J gave up 0 bases and V 5 bases, and 9 bases lay outside the gene matches. In germline, CDR1 is PRHDT, CDR2 FYEKMQ (reference sequence). This CDR3 is built from 18 residues. This CDR3 reads CASSHGWTSLSGANVLTF. CDR3 nucleotides: TGTGCCAGCAGCCATGGGTGGACTAGCCTCTCTGGGGCCAACGTCCTGACTTTC.

This chain connects TRBV28 to TRBJ2-3; no clear D. CDR3 size: 13 residues. Germline CDR1 is MDHEN and CDR2 is SYDVKM. V lost 5 bases, J lost 4 bases, and 10 bases lay in between. CDR3 in DNA: TGTGCCAGCAGTCCCCGTACCCCAGATACGCAGTATTTT. Protein sequence: CASSPRTPDTQYF. Looking up the rest from reference TRBV28 and TRBJ2-3 gives the full variable domain: DVKVTQSSRYLVKRTGEKVFLECVQDMDHENMFWYRQDPGLGLRLIYFSYDVKMKEKGDIPEGYSVSREKKERFSLILESASTNQTSMYLCASSPRTPDTQYFGPGTRLTVL.

The chain is built from TRBV30 and TRBJ1-5; perhaps TRBD1 as D (5 bases). The CDR3 is made up of 12 amino acids. Trimming removed 7 bases from V and 10 bases from J, with 17 bases in between. Germline CDR1 reads GTSNPN; CDR2 reads SVGIG (reference sequence). CDR3 loop: CASDRDGHPQHF. The CDR3 bases are TGTGCCTCGGATCGTGACGGACACCCCCAGCATTTT.

This sequence joins TRBV6-6 and TRBJ1-4; 7 bases match TRBD1. Per germline, CDR1 MNHNY and CDR2 SVGAGI (reference sequence). This CDR3 comprises 14 residues. The ends lost 4 bases at V and 7 bases at J; junction bases unmatched: 6. CDR3 sequence (DNA): TGTGCCAGCAGTTCCGACGGGACAGCTGAAAAACTGTTTTTT. It specifies CASSSDGTAEKLFF.

The V call is TRBV29-1, the J call TRBJ1-2, with 9 nucleotides matching TRBD1. Germline-derived CDR1 and CDR2 are SQVTM and ANQGSEA. Trimming cost V 1 base and J 6 bases; bases outside gene matches: 6. CDR3 size: 14 residues. The CDR3 DNA sequence: TGCAGCGTTGAAGGGGGGACAGGGAGTGATGGCTACACCTTC. It specifies CSVEGGTGSDGYTF.

This clone was observed once. The V call is TRBV7-9, the J call TRBJ1-5; no definite D call. The CDR3 is made up of 15 amino acids. V was clipped by 0 bases and J by 0 bases, with 6 bases between them. Germline V gene lookup returns CDR1 SEHNR and CDR2 FQNEAQ (reference sequence). As DNA, the CDR3 is TGTGCCAGCAGCTTAGCCGGTCTTAGCAATCAGCCCCAGCATTTT. As protein: CASSLAGLSNQPQHF.